What follows are 3 T cell receptor beta chains derived from one specimen sequenced in a study of STAT3 mutations in large granular lymphocyte leukemia. Generated by immunoSEQ multiplex PCR, the TCRdb table keeps only in-frame clones and is missing some. The sample spans 2,500 or so clones; the ten largest clones claim over 80%. These receptors lack a known antigen. Overall study results and limits: At least one immunodominant TCR beta clonotype appeared in every T-cell large granular lymphocyte leukemia patient.

Sequenced: PBMCs. All receptors come from a human donor with T large granular lymphocyte leukemia. The donor label of this sample is uncertain. Some clones in this sample may be carry-over from other donors' samples.

With respect to this clone: Since no conserved phenylalanine or tryptophan closes the CDR3, a read error is the likely cause. No DNA is shown, since the ends of the CDR3 on it are uncertain; the CDR3 is the one TCRdb lists. The V gene is TRBV6-4, the J gene TRBJ2-1; the table names TRBD2, a call not compared with the DNA. Germline CDR1 is MRHNA and CDR2 is SNTAGT. Including both end residues, the CDR3 is 10 amino acids long. The CDR3 sequence: CASTSLMGGE.

As to this clone: Because the CDR3 is missing its conserved closing phenylalanine or tryptophan, this is likely a read error. Because the CDR3's place on the DNA is in doubt, the DNA is left out and the CDR3 is given as listed by TCRdb. The rearrangement links TRBV4-1 to TRBJ1-2; TRBD1 is the table's D call, not checked against the DNA. CDR1 and CDR2 from the germline V gene are MGHRA and YSYEKL. Including both end residues, the CDR3 is 10 amino acids long. CDR3: CASSLNVEYG.

By frequency, this clone is medium-sized (0.01 to 0.1%). Given the absence of the conserved phenylalanine or tryptophan at the CDR3 end, a read error is likely. The DNA is omitted, as the CDR3 cannot be located on it reliably, and the CDR3 follows TCRdb's listing. The genes are TRBV5-6 and TRBJ1-2; the table gives TRBD1 as D, unverified against the DNA. The CDR3 is 11 residues long, counting both termini. Germline V gives CDR1 SGHDT, CDR2 YYEEEE. The CDR3 protein is CASSQRMGDYG.